This TCR beta chain was recorded in a study of T cell changes during pregnancy in multiple sclerosis. The junction had 7 bases not matched to a gene; V was cut back by 6 bases and J by 2 bases. The CDR3 spans 15 residues. From germline, CDR1 is MNHNY and CDR2 SVGAGI (reference sequence). Method: immunoSEQ multiplex PCR; TCRdb's copy keeps in-frame clones and lacks some. The sample consists of around 110,000 clones, around nine tenths of them appearing once. This clonotype was obtained from a female donor with multiple sclerosis, enrolled in a pregnancy study. This rearrangement joins TRBV6-6 to TRBJ2-7; 10 bases line up with TRBD2. This specimen consisted of peripheral blood, obtained in the third trimester of pregnancy. CDR3 loop: CASRAGTSETYEQYF. The CDR3 nucleotides read TGTGCCAGCAGGGCCGGGACTAGCGAAACCTACGAGCAGTACTTC.